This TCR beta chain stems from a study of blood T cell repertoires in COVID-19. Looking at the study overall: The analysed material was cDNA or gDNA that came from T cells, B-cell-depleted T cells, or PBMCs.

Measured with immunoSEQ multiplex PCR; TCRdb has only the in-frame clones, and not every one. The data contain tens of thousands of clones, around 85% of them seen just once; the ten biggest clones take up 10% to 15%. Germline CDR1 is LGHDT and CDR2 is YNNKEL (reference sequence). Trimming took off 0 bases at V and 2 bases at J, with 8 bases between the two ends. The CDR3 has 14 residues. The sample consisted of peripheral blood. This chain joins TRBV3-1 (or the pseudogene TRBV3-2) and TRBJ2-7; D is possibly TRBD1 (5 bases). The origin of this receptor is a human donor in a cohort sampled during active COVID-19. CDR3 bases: TGTGCCAGCAGCCAAGACAGGGTGACCTACGAGCAGTACTTC. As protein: CASSQDRVTYEQYF.